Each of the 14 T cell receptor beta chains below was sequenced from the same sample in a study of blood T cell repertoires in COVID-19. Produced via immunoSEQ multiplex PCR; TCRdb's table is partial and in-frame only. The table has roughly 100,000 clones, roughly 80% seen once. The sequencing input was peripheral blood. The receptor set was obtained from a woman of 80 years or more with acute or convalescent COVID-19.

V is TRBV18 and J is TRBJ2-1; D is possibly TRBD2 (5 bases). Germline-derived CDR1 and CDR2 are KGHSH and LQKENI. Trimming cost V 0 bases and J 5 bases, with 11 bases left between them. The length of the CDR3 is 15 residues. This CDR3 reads CASSPPSTSNNEQFF. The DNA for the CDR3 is TGTGCCAGCTCACCACCGTCAACTAGTAACAATGAGCAGTTCTTC.

The CDR3 DNA reads as TGTGCCAGCTCACCAAGCTACCAGCGGGTGCAAGAGACCCAGTACTTC. Encoded protein: CASSPSYQRVQETQYF. V is TRBV18 and J is TRBJ2-5, with D possibly TRBD2 on 6 matching bases. The germline V gene encodes CDR1 KGHSH and CDR2 LQKENI. V dropped 2 bases and J dropped 2 bases, with 15 bases sitting between them. This CDR3 region has 16 residues. Filled out from reference TRBV18 and TRBJ2-5, the complete variable domain reads NAGVMQNPRHLVRRRGQEARLRCSPMKGHSHVYWYRQLPEEGLKFMVYLQKENIIDESGMPKERFSAEFPKEGPSILRIQQVVRGDSAAYFCASSPSYQRVQETQYFGPGTRLLVL.

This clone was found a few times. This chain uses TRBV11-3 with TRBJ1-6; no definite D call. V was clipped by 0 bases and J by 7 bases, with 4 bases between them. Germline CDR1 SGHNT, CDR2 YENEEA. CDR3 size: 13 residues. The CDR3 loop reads CASSLDQNSPLHF. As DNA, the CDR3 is TGTGCCAGCAGCTTAGATCAGAATTCACCCCTCCACTTT.

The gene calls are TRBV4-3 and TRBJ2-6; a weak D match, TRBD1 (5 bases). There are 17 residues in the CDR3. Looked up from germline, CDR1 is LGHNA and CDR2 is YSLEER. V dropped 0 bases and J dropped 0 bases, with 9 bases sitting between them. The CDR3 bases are TGCGCCAGCAGCCAAGATCTGGGGCTCTCTGGGGCCAACGTCCTGACTTTC. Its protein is CASSQDLGLSGANVLTF.

CDR3 in amino acids: CAWSVPPYRGRDYGYTF. Here the CDR3 DNA reads TGTGCCTGGAGTGTACCCCCATACAGGGGGCGCGACTATGGCTACACCTTC. V is TRBV30 and J is TRBJ1-2, with 9 bases fitting TRBD1. The V segment lost 0 bases and the J segment 3 bases; nucleotides outside the gene matches: 11. The germline V gene encodes CDR1 GTSNPN and CDR2 SVGIG (reference sequence). The CDR3 sequence is 17 residues long.

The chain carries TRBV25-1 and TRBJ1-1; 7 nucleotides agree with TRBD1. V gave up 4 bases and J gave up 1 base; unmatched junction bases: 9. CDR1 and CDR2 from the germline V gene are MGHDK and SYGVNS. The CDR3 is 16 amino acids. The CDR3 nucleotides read TGTGCCAGCAGTGCATTGGGACAGCCGGAGAACACTGAAGCTTTCTTT. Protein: CASSALGQPENTEAFF.

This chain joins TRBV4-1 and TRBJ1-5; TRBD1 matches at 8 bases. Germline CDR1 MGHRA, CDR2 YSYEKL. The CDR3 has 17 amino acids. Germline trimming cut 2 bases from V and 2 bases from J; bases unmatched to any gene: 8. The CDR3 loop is CASSQMTGVIGNQPQHF. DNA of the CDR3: TGCGCCAGCAGCCAAATGACAGGGGTGATCGGCAATCAGCCCCAGCATTTT.

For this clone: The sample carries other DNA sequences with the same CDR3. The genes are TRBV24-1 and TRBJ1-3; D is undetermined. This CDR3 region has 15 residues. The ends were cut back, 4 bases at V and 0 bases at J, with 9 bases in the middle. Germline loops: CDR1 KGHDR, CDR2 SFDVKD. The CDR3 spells CATSDPRISGNTIYF. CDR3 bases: TGTGCCACCAGTGACCCGAGGATCTCTGGAAACACCATATATTTT.

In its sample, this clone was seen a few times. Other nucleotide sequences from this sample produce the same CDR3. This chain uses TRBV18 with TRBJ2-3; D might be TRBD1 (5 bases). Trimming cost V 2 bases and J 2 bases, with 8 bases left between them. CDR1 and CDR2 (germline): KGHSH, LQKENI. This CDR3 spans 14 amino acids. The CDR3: CASSPRGLTDTQYF. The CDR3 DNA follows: TGTGCCAGCTCACCAAGGGGTCTCACAGATACGCAGTATTTT. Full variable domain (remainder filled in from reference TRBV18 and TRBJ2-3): NAGVMQNPRHLVRRRGQEARLRCSPMKGHSHVYWYRQLPEEGLKFMVYLQKENIIDESGMPKERFSAEFPKEGPSILRIQQVVRGDSAAYFCASSPRGLTDTQYFGPGTRLTVL.

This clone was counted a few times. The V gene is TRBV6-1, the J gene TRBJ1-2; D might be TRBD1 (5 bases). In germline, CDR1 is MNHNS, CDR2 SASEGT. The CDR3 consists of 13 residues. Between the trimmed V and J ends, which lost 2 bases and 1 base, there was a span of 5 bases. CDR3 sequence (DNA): TGTGCCAGCAGTGAACAGGGTAACTATGGCTACACCTTC. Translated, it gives CASSEQGNYGYTF.

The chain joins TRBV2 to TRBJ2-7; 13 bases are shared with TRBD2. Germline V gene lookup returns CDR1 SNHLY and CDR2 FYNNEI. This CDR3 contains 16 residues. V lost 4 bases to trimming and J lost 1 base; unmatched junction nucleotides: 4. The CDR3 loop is CASSVPGLAGSYEQYF. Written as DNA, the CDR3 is TGTGCCAGCAGTGTCCCGGGACTAGCGGGGTCCTACGAGCAGTACTTC.

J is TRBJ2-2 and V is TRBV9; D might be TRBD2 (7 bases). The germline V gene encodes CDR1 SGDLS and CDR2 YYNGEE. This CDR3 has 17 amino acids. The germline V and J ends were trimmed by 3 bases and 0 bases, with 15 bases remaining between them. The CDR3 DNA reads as TGTGCCAGCAGCGCCCTCGGGGGGACATCGAACACCGGGGAGCTGTTTTTT. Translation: CASSALGGTSNTGELFF.

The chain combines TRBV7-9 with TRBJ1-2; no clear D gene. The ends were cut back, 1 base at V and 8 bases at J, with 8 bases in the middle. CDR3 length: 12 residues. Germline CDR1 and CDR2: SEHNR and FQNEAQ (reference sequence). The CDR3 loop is CASSLGEWGYTF. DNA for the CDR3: TGTGCCAGCAGCTTAGGGGAGTGGGGCTACACCTTC.

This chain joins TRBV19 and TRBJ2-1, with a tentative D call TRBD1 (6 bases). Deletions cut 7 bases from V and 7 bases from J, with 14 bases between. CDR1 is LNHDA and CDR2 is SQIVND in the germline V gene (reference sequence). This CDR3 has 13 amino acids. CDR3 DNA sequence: TGTGCCAGTACCGTGGACAGCCCGAATGAGCAGTTCTTC. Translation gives CASTVDSPNEQFF.